Shown below are 8 T cell receptor beta chains from a single sample sequenced in a study of T cells after yellow fever vaccination. Via MiXCR, TCRdb re-called the 5' RACE reads, giving one row per CDR3 protein. The sample includes 250,000 to 350,000 distinct CDR3 sequences, around 4.5% seen only once; the top ten take less than 20%. The source material was PBMCs, sampled 15 days after the yellow fever booster vaccination. The receptor source for this set is a young man who received the YFV17D yellow fever vaccine.

This clonotype was counted between two and nine times. The V call is TRBV11-2, the J call TRBJ2-7; 7 bases agree with TRBD2. CDR1 is SGHAT and CDR2 is FQNNGV in the germline V gene. CDR3 length: 13 amino acids. V shed 4 bases, J shed 2 bases, and the junction held 2 bases outside the gene matches. The CDR3 DNA reads TGTGCCAGCAGCTACGCGGGGGCCTACGAGCAGTACTTC. Translated: CASSYAGAYEQYF.

This clonotype has a count of ten or more. The V gene is TRBV12-3 or TRBV12-4, the J gene TRBJ2-7; a weak D match, TRBD1 (5 bases). This CDR3 region has 14 residues. Trimming left V 7 bases short and J 6 bases short, with 19 bases between. The CDR3 DNA follows: TGTGCCAGCACTGAGGACAAGGAAGGTTTCGAGCAGTACTTC. Translation gives CASTEDKEGFEQYF.

A few counts support this clonotype. The chain is built from TRBV2 and TRBJ1-5; 8 bases align to TRBD1. Germline CDR1 is SNHLY and CDR2 is FYNNEI. The V segment lost 2 bases and the J segment 7 bases; nucleotides outside the gene matches: 4. The CDR3 covers 14 residues. The CDR3 loop is CASSENRGEQPQHF. The CDR3 DNA sequence: TGTGCCAGCAGTGAAAACAGGGGGGAACAGCCCCAGCATTTT.

This clonotype was seen a handful of times. V gene TRBV18 combines with J gene TRBJ2-5; D gene ambiguous. In germline, CDR1 is KGHSH, CDR2 LQKENI. This CDR3 has 13 amino acids. The V gene lost 6 bases and the J gene lost 2 bases, with 10 bases spanning the gap. As DNA, the CDR3 is TGTGCCAGCTCGGTCCGACATCAAGAGACCCAGTACTTC. Protein product: CASSVRHQETQYF.

Ten or more counts support this clonotype. The chain is built from TRBV29-1 and TRBJ1-5; D not certain. The CDR3 sequence is 11 residues long. Germline assignment: CDR1 SQVTM and CDR2 ANQGSEA. V lost 8 bases and J 13 bases, leaving 18 bases between the germline ends. The CDR3 DNA is TGCAGCACAAAAGTCGACGGCTCTCAGCATTTT. This codes for CSTKVDGSQHF.

In this sample, this clonotype turned up many times. This chain links TRBV5-1 with TRBJ1-2, with D perhaps TRBD1 (5 bases). V lost 0 bases to trimming and J lost 3 bases, with 9 bases between them. The germline CDR1 and CDR2 sequences are SGHRS and YFSETQ. This CDR3 is built from 14 residues. DNA for the CDR3: TGCGCCAGCAGCTTGGAGGGGAAGGACTATGGCTACACCTTC. This translates into CASSLEGKDYGYTF.

This clonotype was detected many times. V gene TRBV5-1 combines with J gene TRBJ1-2; 8 positions match TRBD1. Trimming removed 3 bases from V and 8 bases from J; junction bases left unmatched: 6. The CDR3 has 13 residues. CDR1 is SGHRS, CDR2 YFSETQ, per germline. The CDR3 protein is CASSSEGQVGYTF. DNA of the CDR3: TGCGCCAGCAGCTCAGAGGGACAGGTGGGCTACACCTTC.

The sample holds many counts of this clonotype. This chain joins TRBV6-5 and TRBJ1-5; unclear D gene. The CDR3 has 13 amino acids. CDR1 and CDR2 (germline): MNHEY, SVGAGI. Trimming cost V 5 bases and J 6 bases, with 11 bases left between them. The DNA of the CDR3 is TGTGCCAGCAGTCCCCAATCAGGTCAGCCCCAGCATTTT. Amino acid sequence: CASSPQSGQPQHF.